Shown below are 12 T cell receptor beta chains from a single sample sequenced in a study of CXCR3-negative and CXCR3-positive naive CD8 T cells. UMI labels and 5' RACE were used to prepare the TRB cDNA libraries. TCRdb re-called the 5' RACE reads; every CDR3 protein appears as one record, without DNA. The sample data list 75,000 or so distinct CDR3 sequences. The sample taken for sequencing was naive CXCR3- CD8+ T cells from blood. Subset defined: CD45RO-CCR7+CD27+CD95- naive CD8+ T cells lacking CXCR3 (TNR3-). These receptors were obtained from a human donor in good health. Some clones in this sample may be carry-over from other donors' samples.

CDR3 sequence: CSARDIAGEDNEQFF. The chain carries TRBV20-1 and TRBJ2-1; absent DNA, TCRdb's TRBD2 call cannot be checked. The CDR3 loop spans 15 amino acids. CDR1 and CDR2 (germline): DFQATT, SNEGSKA (reference sequence).

The chain combines TRBV13 with TRBJ2-7; the D call of TRBD1 rests on TCRdb alone, since no DNA is present to check it. The CDR3 totals 13 residues. Germline lookup yields CDR1 PRHDT and CDR2 FYEKMQ (reference sequence). The CDR3 spells CASSWGDNYEQYF.

The chain couples TRBV28 to TRBJ2-7; TCRdb proposes TRBD2, but this gene call is untestable without DNA. Germline V gives CDR1 MDHEN, CDR2 SYDVKM. This CDR3 has 16 amino acids. CDR3 protein: CASRFVGASGGNEQYF.

The chain joins TRBV3-1 to TRBJ1-1; as DNA is missing, the TRBD1 call by TCRdb cannot be tested. The length of the CDR3 is 14 residues. Germline loops: CDR1 LGHDT, CDR2 YNNKEL (reference sequence). The CDR3 loop is CASSQERQGIEAFF.

CDR3 protein: CASSLRTTYGYTF. V usage is TRBV12-3 or TRBV12-4 and J usage is TRBJ1-2. The CDR3 spans 13 residues.

CDR3 amino acids: CASSEESVFTNTGELFF. The V gene is TRBV2, the J gene TRBJ2-2. The CDR3 extends over 17 amino acids. Germline values: CDR1 SNHLY, CDR2 FYNNEI.

This sequence joins TRBV12-3 or TRBV12-4 and TRBJ1-1. The CDR3 length is 16 residues. This CDR3 is CASSSWAVMSNTEAFF.

This chain joins TRBV20-1 and TRBJ1-1; TCRdb's D call, TRBD1, is unchecked because there is no DNA. The CDR3 totals 14 residues. From germline, CDR1 is DFQATT and CDR2 SNEGSKA (reference sequence). The CDR3 here is CSARGQGLGTEAFF.

The chain employs TRBV6-2 or TRBV6-3 and TRBJ2-1; without DNA, the TCRdb call of TRBD1 cannot be checked. The CDR3 is made up of 16 amino acids. Germline loops: CDR1 MNHEY, CDR2 SVGEGT. The CDR3 spells CASRPGTGSFYNEQFF.

V gene TRBV5-1 combines with J gene TRBJ2-1; TCRdb returns TRBD2, unconfirmable since there is no DNA. Germline V CDR1 and CDR2: SGHRS, YFSETQ. CDR3 length: 15 amino acids. The CDR3 here is CASSTGLAEYNEQFF.

V gene TRBV3-1 combines with J gene TRBJ2-7. Germline CDR1 reads LGHDT; CDR2 reads YNNKEL (reference sequence). The CDR3 spans 15 residues. The CDR3 sequence is CASSQDLGQNREQYF.

This chain uses TRBV29-1 with TRBJ2-1; TCRdb's D call, TRBD2, is unchecked because there is no DNA. CDR1 is SQVTM, CDR2 ANQGSEA, per germline. The CDR3 runs to 16 residues. CDR3 in amino acids: CSVKGGLAGFYNEQFF.